Each of the 10 T cell receptor beta chains below was sequenced from the same sample in a study of blood T cell repertoires in COVID-19. Using immunoSEQ multiplex PCR, the repertoire was profiled, and TCRdb retains in-frame clones only, with some absent. The sample holds around 23,000 clones; 80% to 90% are singletons and the top ten take 18%. The sequencing sample was made of peripheral blood. The source of these receptors is an older man with active COVID-19.

Comments on this clone: Other DNA sequences from this sample encode an identical CDR3 as well. The rearrangement uses TRBV7-2 and TRBJ2-2; perhaps TRBD1 as D (6 bases). Germline V gene data show CDR1 as SGHTA and CDR2 as FQGNSA. Trimming cost V 4 bases and J 1 base, with 13 bases left between them. This CDR3 has 16 amino acids. The CDR3: CASSSRGGGNTGELFF. CDR3 sequence (DNA): TGTGCCAGCAGCTCTCGTGGGGGCGGGAACACCGGGGAGCTGTTTTTT.

The chain carries TRBV11-3 and TRBJ2-3; 7 bases match TRBD2. CDR3 length: 15 residues. V dropped 4 bases and J dropped 2; count of bases not matched to a gene: 6. Per germline, CDR1 SGHNT and CDR2 YENEEA. The CDR3 is CASSYASGLTDTQYF. For the CDR3, the DNA is TGTGCCAGCAGCTATGCTAGCGGACTCACAGATACGCAGTATTTT.

The rearrangement links TRBV3-1 (or the pseudogene TRBV3-2) to TRBJ2-6; TRBD1 is a possible D gene (5 bases). V was pared by 4 bases and J by 0 bases, with 10 bases between. Germline V CDR1 and CDR2: LGHDT, YNNKEL (reference sequence). There are 16 residues in the CDR3. CDR3 region: CASSRGLLSGANVLTF. The CDR3 DNA reads as TGTGCCAGCAGCCGGGGCCTACTCTCTGGGGCCAACGTCCTGACTTTC.

This clone was counted a few times. The chain combines TRBV5-4 with TRBJ2-2, with 7 bases that match TRBD1. The ends lost 5 bases at V and 0 bases at J; junction bases unmatched: 4. This CDR3 is built from 15 residues. Germline V gene data show CDR1 as SGHNT and CDR2 as YYREEE (reference sequence). The CDR3 bases are TGTGCCAGCAGGCCAACAGGGGCGAACACCGGGGAGCTGTTTTTT. This translates into CASRPTGANTGELFF.

The genes are TRBV25-1 and TRBJ2-7; the D gene is possibly TRBD2 (6 bases). Germline CDR1 and CDR2: MGHDK and SYGVNS. With 7 bases removed from V and 2 bases from J, the gap between germline ends came to 9 bases. This CDR3 has 12 amino acids. CDR3 in amino acids: CASNSGTYEQYF. The CDR3 DNA follows: TGTGCCAGCAATAGCGGAACCTACGAGCAGTACTTC.

The chain carries TRBV5-1 and TRBJ1-2, with TRBD1 as a possible D gene (6 bases). CDR3 length equals 14 residues. V was trimmed by 4 bases and J by 1 base, leaving 11 bases between them. Germline CDR1 reads SGHRS; CDR2 reads YFSETQ. The chain's CDR3 is CASSTGGLNYGYTF. The CDR3 DNA reads TGCGCCAGCAGCACGGGGGGGCTTAACTATGGCTACACCTTC.

The chain uses TRBV21-1 and TRBJ1-4. TRBV21-1 is a recognized pseudogene. This CDR3 is 17 amino acids long. The CDR3 nucleotides read TGTGCCAGCAGCAAAGGAGGGAATAGGTCAACTAATGAAAAACTGTTTTTT. It is translated as CASSKGGNRSTNEKLFF.

This clone was seen a few times. The CDR3 is CASSLWGAGGNQPQHF. The CDR3 DNA reads as TGTGCCAGCAGCTTATGGGGGGCGGGAGGCAATCAGCCCCAGCATTTT. This rearrangement joins TRBV11-2 to TRBJ1-5, with a possible D match to TRBD1 (6 bases). Germline assignment: CDR1 SGHAT and CDR2 FQNNGV. Deletions cut 2 bases from V and 2 bases from J, with 13 bases between. This CDR3 contains 16 residues. The full variable domain, with the rest looked up from reference TRBV11-2 and TRBJ1-5, is EAGVAQSPRYKIIEKRQSVAFWCNPISGHATLYWYQQILGQGPKLLIQFQNNGVVDDSQLPKDRFSAERLKGVDSTLKIQPAKLEDSAVYLCASSLWGAGGNQPQHFGDGTRLSIL.

The chain couples TRBV9 to TRBJ2-4; D unclear. Trimming removed 4 bases from V and 0 bases from J, with 11 bases in between. Germline CDR1 and CDR2: SGDLS and YYNGEE. The CDR3 length is 15 residues. CDR3 DNA sequence: TGTGCCAGCAGCACGGGTGTTCTAGCCAAAAACATTCAGTACTTC. Protein: CASSTGVLAKNIQYF.

V is TRBV4-1 and J is TRBJ2-1; D is possibly TRBD1 (5 bases). The V end lost 4 bases, the J end lost 1 base, and 14 bases lay between the germline ends. The CDR3 extends over 16 amino acids. Germline-derived CDR1 and CDR2 are MGHRA and YSYEKL. The CDR3 spells CASSRLQGRSYNEQFF. DNA for the CDR3: TGCGCCAGCAGCCGCCTGCAGGGTCGGTCCTACAATGAGCAGTTCTTC.